This T cell receptor (beta chain) was captured by sequencing in a study of T cell responses to AZD1222 COVID-19 vaccine. Per the germline V gene, CDR1 is SGHDT and CDR2 is YYEEEE. Deletions cut 5 bases from V and 2 bases from J, with 13 bases between. The CDR3 totals 15 residues. Sequenced by immunoSEQ multiplex PCR; TCRdb stores in-frame clones only, minus some. The data contain tens of thousands of clones, roughly 86% of them singletons. Source: peripheral blood, taken on day 0 of MenACWY control vaccination. V usage is TRBV5-6 and J usage is TRBJ1-4; tentatively, D is TRBD1 (6 bases). The receptor was derived from an adult in good health. The CDR3 sequence is CASRETGRTNEKLFF. CDR3 DNA sequence: TGTGCCAGCAGAGAGACAGGACGCACTAATGAAAAACTGTTTTTT.